One sample yielded the 9 T cell receptor beta chains listed below, sequenced in a study of cytomegalovirus exposure and HLA in healthy donors (dated by TCRdb to about 2017). To prepare the library, the immunoSEQ multiplex PCR assay was applied. The multiplex PCR relied on a mix of 60 forward primers for TCR Vbeta segments and 13 reverse primers for TCR Jbeta segments. TCRdb mirrors the immuneACCESS table, restricted to in-frame sequences. Some clones are absent from its copies; in checked studies, under half trace to an unresolved V gene, and the reason for the others is unknown. This sample is represented by 300,000 or so clones; approximately 84% of them were singletons. The ten biggest clones cover roughly 2% of the sample. The sequenced sample consisted of PBMCs. The source is a woman in her thirties or forties in good health and CMV-seropositive.

V is TRBV19 and J is TRBJ2-1; no clear D. V lost 1 base and J 10 bases, leaving 17 bases between the germline ends. Germline-derived CDR1 and CDR2 are LNHDA and SQIVND (reference sequence). This CDR3 has 15 amino acids. The CDR3 loop is CASSIGKFAVAEQFF. The CDR3 DNA reads TGTGCCAGTAGTATAGGCAAATTCGCAGTGGCAGAGCAGTTCTTC.

The gene calls are TRBV10-3 and TRBJ2-1, with 12 bases fitting TRBD2. The germline V gene encodes CDR1 ENHRY and CDR2 SYGVKD. V gave up 0 bases and J gave up 7 bases; unmatched junction bases: 4. CDR3 size: 16 residues. The CDR3 loop reads CAISESLAGGGNEQFF. CDR3 nucleotide sequence: TGTGCCATCAGTGAGTCGCTAGCGGGAGGGGGAAATGAGCAGTTCTTC.

The chain carries TRBV7-8 and TRBJ1-1; 12 nucleotides line up with TRBD1. The CDR3 has 15 residues. The V gene end was trimmed by 5 bases and the J gene end by 6 bases; junction bases not matched to a gene: 7. From germline, CDR1 is SGHVS and CDR2 FQNEAQ. CDR3 residues: CASSDPGTGGPEAFF. CDR3 coding DNA: TGTGCCAGCAGCGACCCTGGGACAGGGGGCCCTGAAGCTTTCTTT. The complete variable domain, with remaining parts taken from reference TRBV7-8 and TRBJ1-1, reads GAGVSQSPRYKVAKRGQDVALRCDPISGHVSLFWYQQALGQGPEFLTYFQNEAQLDKSGLPSDRFFAERPEGSVSTLKIQRTQQEDSAVYLCASSDPGTGGPEAFFGQGTRLTVV.

The V and J genes are TRBV28 and TRBJ2-3, with a tentative D call TRBD2 (5 bases). The germline V and J ends were trimmed by 9 bases and 4 bases, with 20 bases remaining between them. The CDR3 contains 15 residues. Germline CDR1 reads MDHEN; CDR2 reads SYDVKM. CDR3 in DNA: TGTGCCAGTCTAAAGACATCCTCGCGGGCAGATACGCAGTATTTT. Its protein is CASLKTSSRADTQYF.

The V gene is TRBV5-1, the J gene TRBJ2-1, with 8 bases aligning to TRBD2. CDR1 and CDR2 (germline): SGHRS, YFSETQ. This CDR3 has 16 residues. The V gene end was trimmed by 4 bases and the J gene end by 2 bases; junction bases not matched to a gene: 8. As DNA, the CDR3 is TGCGCCAGCAGCCATTCTAGCGGGTTAACCTACAATGAGCAGTTCTTC. Translated: CASSHSSGLTYNEQFF. Drawing the rest from reference TRBV5-1 and TRBJ2-1, the complete variable domain is KAGVTQTPRYLIKTRGQQVTLSCSPISGHRSVSWYQQTPGQGLQFLFEYFSETQRNKGNFPGRFSGRQFSNSRSEMNVSTLELGDSALYLCASSHSSGLTYNEQFFGPGTRLTVL.

A single count supports this clone. V usage is TRBV9 and J usage is TRBJ1-2; tentative D call: TRBD1 (6 bases). The germline V gene has CDR1 SGDLS and CDR2 YYNGEE. Trimming took off 3 bases at V and 2 bases at J, with 11 bases between the two ends. The CDR3 sequence is 14 residues long. CDR3: CASSGTTGNYGYTF. Written as DNA, the CDR3 is TGTGCCAGCAGCGGAACCACAGGGAACTATGGCTACACCTTC.

This chain joins TRBV2 and TRBJ2-7, with 10 nucleotides matching TRBD1. CDR1 and CDR2 (germline): SNHLY, FYNNEI. V dropped 6 bases and J dropped 0; count of bases not matched to a gene: 5. The CDR3 consists of 15 residues. This CDR3 reads CASSAGTGVSYEQYF. The CDR3 DNA follows: TGTGCCAGCAGCGCGGGGACAGGGGTCTCCTACGAGCAGTACTTC.

V is TRBV7-2 and J is TRBJ2-3; 7 positions match TRBD2. The germline gives CDR1 SGHTA, CDR2 FQGNSA. Unmatched junction bases numbered 11, after V lost 5 bases and J lost 3 bases. The CDR3 length is 16 residues. CDR3 DNA sequence: TGTGCCAGCAGCCCCTGGACTAGTGATAGAACAGATACGCAGTATTTT. Its protein is CASSPWTSDRTDTQYF.

This clone was picked up one time. This chain joins TRBV6-5 and TRBJ2-7, with TRBD2 matching over 12 bases. The CDR3 has 14 amino acids. J gave up 5 bases and V 7 bases, and 6 bases lay outside the gene matches. Germline lookup yields CDR1 MNHEY and CDR2 SVGAGI. CDR3 loop: CASTVTSGSNEQYF. CDR3 coding DNA: TGTGCCAGCACCGTGACTAGCGGGAGCAACGAGCAGTACTTC.